This is a list of T cell receptor beta chains from one sample in a study of read filtering for tumor transcriptome and immune sequencing. TCRdb redid the calling of the reads with MiXCR, one entry per CDR3 protein. The sample records around 50,000 distinct CDR3 sequences, roughly an eighth being singletons. Sample: a population of CD138-negative cells sorted from bone marrow. Every receptor here comes from a donor at least 40 years old with multiple myeloma. CDR3s include the opening cysteine and the closing phenylalanine or tryptophan. Fields, in order: clone size, D gene, J gene, CDR3 length, V gene, CDR3 DNA, CDR3 protein. The D gene is left open where the match is weak. Clone size is stated in some rows and not others, as once, few, many or a class when expanded.

clone_size: many; d_call: NA; j_call: TRBJ2-5; cdr3_length: 16; v_call: TRBV15; cdr3_nt: TGTGCCACCAGCGCGGGGGATAGTAGCGACAGGGAGACCCAGTACTTC; cdr3_aa: CATSAGDSSDRETQYF
clone_size: many; d_call: TRBD1; j_call: TRBJ2-3; cdr3_length: 15; v_call: TRBV12-3/TRBV12-4; cdr3_nt: TGTGCCAGCAGTTTAAACAGGGGACCCTCGGATACGCAGTATTTT; cdr3_aa: CASSLNRGPSDTQYF
clone_size: few; d_call: NA; j_call: TRBJ1-1; cdr3_length: 16; v_call: TRBV9; cdr3_nt: TGTGCCAGCAGCCACCTCCGAGGACAGATGAACACTGAAGCTTTCTTT; cdr3_aa: CASSHLRGQMNTEAFF
clone_size: few; d_call: TRBD1; j_call: TRBJ2-5; cdr3_length: 16; v_call: TRBV11-3; cdr3_nt: TGTGCCAGCAGCTTAAGAGGGGGCCGCAATGGAGAGACCCAGTACTTC; cdr3_aa: CASSLRGGRNGETQYF
clone_size: NA; d_call: NA; j_call: TRBJ2-1; cdr3_length: 15; v_call: TRBV11-3; cdr3_nt: TGTGCCAGCAACTTCGCAGGGAACTCCTACAATGAGCAGTTCTTC; cdr3_aa: CASNFAGNSYNEQFF
clone_size: many; d_call: NA; j_call: TRBJ1-1; cdr3_length: 13; v_call: TRBV29-1; cdr3_nt: TGCAGCGTTGAAGGGAATGGGGCCACTGAAGCTTTCTTT; cdr3_aa: CSVEGNGATEAFF
clone_size: many; d_call: NA; j_call: TRBJ2-2; cdr3_length: 14; v_call: TRBV11-2; cdr3_nt: TGTGCCAGCAGCTTCCCAGGCCACACCGGGGAGCTGTTTTTT; cdr3_aa: CASSFPGHTGELFF
clone_size: NA; d_call: NA; j_call: TRBJ2-2; cdr3_length: 14; v_call: TRBV7-2; cdr3_nt: TGTGCCAGCAGTACCACGGGGCCGTCCGGGGAGCTGTTTTTT; cdr3_aa: CASSTTGPSGELFF
clone_size: many; d_call: NA; j_call: TRBJ2-7; cdr3_length: 13; v_call: TRBV11-2; cdr3_nt: TGTGCCAGCAGCGCGGGACGGCCCTACGAGCAGTACTTC; cdr3_aa: CASSAGRPYEQYF
clone_size: NA; d_call: TRBD1; j_call: TRBJ2-1; cdr3_length: 16; v_call: TRBV20-1; cdr3_nt: TGCAGTGCTAGAGATGTCGGGACAGGGAAATCCTACGAGCAGTTCTTC; cdr3_aa: CSARDVGTGKSYEQFF
clone_size: many; d_call: TRBD1; j_call: TRBJ1-6; cdr3_length: 16; v_call: TRBV12-3/TRBV12-4; cdr3_nt: TGTGCCAGCAGCTTTATCAGACAGGGGTATATGGCACCCCTCCACTTT; cdr3_aa: CASSFIRQGYMAPLHF
clone_size: many; d_call: NA; j_call: TRBJ2-1; cdr3_length: 15; v_call: TRBV5-4; cdr3_nt: TGTGCCAGCAGCCTGGACCCTCGGGGGTACAATGAGCAGTTCTTC; cdr3_aa: CASSLDPRGYNEQFF
clone_size: many; d_call: TRBD1; j_call: TRBJ1-5; cdr3_length: 16; v_call: TRBV18; cdr3_nt: TGTGCCAGCTCACCACCTCGGGCCAGGGGGCATCAGCCCCAGCATTTT; cdr3_aa: CASSPPRARGHQPQHF
clone_size: many; d_call: NA; j_call: TRBJ2-3; cdr3_length: 15; v_call: TRBV11-2; cdr3_nt: TGTGCCAGCAGCTACACAGGACTCATCACAGATACGCAGTATTTT; cdr3_aa: CASSYTGLITDTQYF
clone_size: many; d_call: NA; j_call: TRBJ2-3; cdr3_length: 11; v_call: TRBV7-2; cdr3_nt: TGTGCCAGCAGCCTTAGCGATACGCAGTATTTT; cdr3_aa: CASSLSDTQYF
clone_size: many; d_call: NA; j_call: TRBJ2-2; cdr3_length: 14; v_call: TRBV28; cdr3_nt: TGTGCCAGCAGTTTATGGGGGCGCACCGGGGAGCTGTTTTTT; cdr3_aa: CASSLWGRTGELFF
clone_size: many; d_call: NA; j_call: TRBJ2-3; cdr3_length: 18; v_call: TRBV7-9; cdr3_nt: TGTGCCAGCAGCTCCTTAACTCCCTCGGCTAGTAGCACAGATACGCAGTATTTT; cdr3_aa: CASSSLTPSASSTDTQYF
clone_size: many; d_call: TRBD2; j_call: TRBJ2-1; cdr3_length: 15; v_call: TRBV2; cdr3_nt: TGTGCCAGCTGCCCGGGACTAGCGCGATACAATGAGCAGTTCTTC; cdr3_aa: CASCPGLARYNEQFF
clone_size: many; d_call: NA; j_call: TRBJ2-5; cdr3_length: 14; v_call: TRBV29-1; cdr3_nt: TGCAGCGCCTGTCATGATAGCGCTTTAGAGACCCAGTACTTC; cdr3_aa: CSACHDSALETQYF
clone_size: many; d_call: NA; j_call: TRBJ1-1; cdr3_length: 12; v_call: TRBV30; cdr3_nt: TGTGCCTGGAGTGTAGAACGTCCTGAAGCTTTCTTT; cdr3_aa: CAWSVERPEAFF
clone_size: many; d_call: NA; j_call: TRBJ1-4; cdr3_length: 14; v_call: TRBV5-1; cdr3_nt: TGCGCCAGCAGCCTACAGGGAGCGGATGAAAAACTGTTTTTT; cdr3_aa: CASSLQGADEKLFF
clone_size: many; d_call: NA; j_call: TRBJ2-5; cdr3_length: 14; v_call: TRBV6-1; cdr3_nt: TGTGCCAGCAGAACCTACAGGGTCCAAGAGACCCAGTACTTC; cdr3_aa: CASRTYRVQETQYF
clone_size: many; d_call: TRBD1; j_call: TRBJ1-5; cdr3_length: 15; v_call: TRBV7-6; cdr3_nt: TGTGCCAGCAGCATTACAGGGGGCCGCAATCAGCCCCAGCATTTT; cdr3_aa: CASSITGGRNQPQHF
clone_size: NA; d_call: TRBD1; j_call: TRBJ2-2; cdr3_length: 15; v_call: TRBV5-1; cdr3_nt: TGCGCCAGCAGCTTGGCAGGGGGTATCACCGGGGAGCTGTTTTTT; cdr3_aa: CASSLAGGITGELFF
clone_size: few; d_call: TRBD1; j_call: TRBJ1-1; cdr3_length: 16; v_call: TRBV29-1; cdr3_nt: TGCAGCGTTGCGGACAGGGGTTTCCGGCTGAACACTGAAGCTTTCTTT; cdr3_aa: CSVADRGFRLNTEAFF
clone_size: few; d_call: NA; j_call: TRBJ2-7; cdr3_length: 12; v_call: TRBV5-5; cdr3_nt: TGTGCCAGCAGCCGGAGGGGGAGTGAGCAGTACTTC; cdr3_aa: CASSRRGSEQYF
clone_size: many; d_call: TRBD1; j_call: TRBJ1-3; cdr3_length: 17; v_call: TRBV18; cdr3_nt: TGTGCCAGCTCACCTCGGGACAGGGGACTCGCTGGAAACACCATATATTTT; cdr3_aa: CASSPRDRGLAGNTIYF
clone_size: many; d_call: NA; j_call: TRBJ2-7; cdr3_length: 12; v_call: TRBV30; cdr3_nt: TGTGCCTGGAGTCGGGGAGCCTACGAGCAGTACTTC; cdr3_aa: CAWSRGAYEQYF
clone_size: once; d_call: TRBD1; j_call: TRBJ1-1; cdr3_length: 14; v_call: TRBV12-3/TRBV12-4; cdr3_nt: TGTGCCGGCAGTTTACCAGGGGGGAACACTGAAGCTTTCTTT; cdr3_aa: CAGSLPGGNTEAFF
clone_size: many; d_call: NA; j_call: TRBJ2-5; cdr3_length: 11; v_call: TRBV20-1; cdr3_nt: TGCAGTGCTCCGGAACAAGAGACCCAGTACTTC; cdr3_aa: CSAPEQETQYF
clone_size: many; d_call: NA; j_call: TRBJ2-5; cdr3_length: 15; v_call: TRBV12-3/TRBV12-4; cdr3_nt: TGTGCCAGCAGTTTATCGGCCATTTTAAGCGAGACCCAGTACTTC; cdr3_aa: CASSLSAILSETQYF
clone_size: many; d_call: NA; j_call: TRBJ1-1; cdr3_length: 13; v_call: TRBV7-9; cdr3_nt: TGTGCCAGCAGCCAAGGGGCAGGGCGTGAAGCTTTCTTT; cdr3_aa: CASSQGAGREAFF
clone_size: few; d_call: NA; j_call: TRBJ1-5; cdr3_length: 16; v_call: TRBV12-3/TRBV12-4; cdr3_nt: TGTGCCAGCAGTTTGGGGGGGGACCCGAGCAATCAGCCCCAGCATTTT; cdr3_aa: CASSLGGDPSNQPQHF
clone_size: many; d_call: NA; j_call: TRBJ2-1; cdr3_length: 15; v_call: TRBV7-2; cdr3_nt: TGTGCCAGCAGCTTCTTCTCCTCCCCGGGTTCTGAGCAGTTCTTC; cdr3_aa: CASSFFSSPGSEQFF
clone_size: many; d_call: NA; j_call: TRBJ1-1; cdr3_length: 15; v_call: TRBV6-5; cdr3_nt: TGTGCCAGCAGAACCAACAAGTGGGGGAACACTGAAGCTTTCTTT; cdr3_aa: CASRTNKWGNTEAFF
clone_size: many; d_call: TRBD2; j_call: TRBJ2-1; cdr3_length: 12; v_call: TRBV5-5; cdr3_nt: TGTGCCAGCAGCCCGGGGACTAGCGGGGAGTTCTTC; cdr3_aa: CASSPGTSGEFF
clone_size: many; d_call: NA; j_call: TRBJ2-7; cdr3_length: 13; v_call: TRBV27; cdr3_nt: TGTGCCAGCAGTTCTTCCCGTTCCTACGAGCAGTACTTC; cdr3_aa: CASSSSRSYEQYF
clone_size: few; d_call: NA; j_call: TRBJ2-5; cdr3_length: 14; v_call: TRBV14; cdr3_nt: TGTGCCAGCAGCCAACAGGGCCTACAAGAGACCCAGTACTTC; cdr3_aa: CASSQQGLQETQYF
clone_size: many; d_call: NA; j_call: TRBJ2-5; cdr3_length: 15; v_call: TRBV4-2; cdr3_nt: TGTGCCAGCAGCCAGCGTATCTTGGAGGAGAAGACCCAGTACTTC; cdr3_aa: CASSQRILEEKTQYF
clone_size: NA; d_call: NA; j_call: TRBJ1-3; cdr3_length: 13; v_call: TRBV20-1; cdr3_nt: TGCAGTGCTACGGCAGCCTCTGGAAACACCATATATTTT; cdr3_aa: CSATAASGNTIYF
clone_size: many; d_call: NA; j_call: TRBJ2-3; cdr3_length: 16; v_call: TRBV3-1; cdr3_nt: TGTGCCAGCAGCCAAGGATTAGCTTCCTCCACGGATACGCAGTATTTT; cdr3_aa: CASSQGLASSTDTQYF
clone_size: many; d_call: NA; j_call: TRBJ1-1; cdr3_length: 15; v_call: TRBV5-1; cdr3_nt: TGCGCCAGCAGCTTTTTGCCCCCAGGGGATACTGAAGCTTTCTTT; cdr3_aa: CASSFLPPGDTEAFF
clone_size: many; d_call: TRBD1; j_call: TRBJ1-6; cdr3_length: 12; v_call: TRBV12-3/TRBV12-4; cdr3_nt: TGTGCCAGCAGAACAGGGGTATCACCCCTCCACTTT; cdr3_aa: CASRTGVSPLHF
clone_size: many; d_call: NA; j_call: TRBJ2-5; cdr3_length: 15; v_call: TRBV28; cdr3_nt: TGTGCCAGCAGTTACCGGGACGTCTTAAAAGAGACCCAGTACTTC; cdr3_aa: CASSYRDVLKETQYF
clone_size: many; d_call: TRBD1; j_call: TRBJ2-1; cdr3_length: 17; v_call: TRBV5-5; cdr3_nt: TGTGCCAGCAGCGATGACAGGGTGACGAGAACCTACAATGAGCAGTTCTTC; cdr3_aa: CASSDDRVTRTYNEQFF
clone_size: many; d_call: NA; j_call: TRBJ2-7; cdr3_length: 14; v_call: TRBV5-1; cdr3_nt: TGCGCCAGCAGCTTGGTCGACAGCTCCTACGAGCAGTACTTC; cdr3_aa: CASSLVDSSYEQYF
clone_size: many; d_call: NA; j_call: TRBJ2-2; cdr3_length: 15; v_call: TRBV24-1; cdr3_nt: TGTGCCACCAAGGACACAGGGCAGAACACCGGGGAGCTGTTTTTT; cdr3_aa: CATKDTGQNTGELFF
clone_size: many; d_call: TRBD2; j_call: TRBJ2-7; cdr3_length: 16; v_call: TRBV6-1; cdr3_nt: TGTGCCAGCAGTGACCGATGGACTAGCGGGGCGCCCGAGCAGTACTTC; cdr3_aa: CASSDRWTSGAPEQYF
clone_size: NA; d_call: NA; j_call: TRBJ2-5; cdr3_length: 12; v_call: TRBV3-1; cdr3_nt: TGTGCCAGCAGCCCACATCGGGAGACCCAGGACTTC; cdr3_aa: CASSPHRETQDF
clone_size: many; d_call: NA; j_call: TRBJ2-6; cdr3_length: 14; v_call: TRBV9; cdr3_nt: TGTGCCAGCAGCGTAGCCTCTGGGGCCAACGTCCTGACTTTC; cdr3_aa: CASSVASGANVLTF
clone_size: many; d_call: NA; j_call: TRBJ1-2; cdr3_length: 15; v_call: TRBV7-9; cdr3_nt: TGTGCCAGCAGCCAGACCGGCCGAGTTAACTATGGCTACACCTTC; cdr3_aa: CASSQTGRVNYGYTF